The 16 T cell receptor beta chains listed next were all sequenced from one sample in a study of response to subunit inactivated influenza vaccine. Each CDR3 protein gets one entry after TCRdb re-called the RT-PCR reads with MiXCR. The table has about 570,000 distinct CDR3 sequences, roughly 10% seen once. The same sample was also studied in work on T cells expressing NK-cell markers. According to that study: For TCR beta, cDNA was produced by 5'RACE template switching with UMIs.

The source material was PBMCs from blood, sampled on the day of vaccination. The receptors were sampled from a man aged 50 or older who received an inactivated influenza vaccine.

This clonotype was observed a few times. V is TRBV27 and J is TRBJ2-7, with D possibly TRBD1 on 5 matching bases. The germline V and J ends were trimmed by 8 bases and 0 bases, with 14 bases remaining between them. Germline V lookup: CDR1 MNHEY, CDR2 SMNVEV (reference sequence). CDR3 length equals 14 residues. The DNA of the CDR3 is TGTGCCAGCCGAAGGACATATACCTCCTACGAGCAGTACTTC. This gives the protein CASRRTYTSYEQYF.

This clonotype was counted a few times. The chain combines TRBV6-2 or TRBV6-3 with TRBJ1-6; D remains unclear. V lost 3 bases and J 9 bases, leaving 9 bases between the germline ends. Germline lookup yields CDR1 MNHEY and CDR2 SVGEGT. CDR3 length: 13 residues. CDR3 sequence reads: CASSYGRSSPLHF. The CDR3 coding sequence is TGTGCCAGCAGTTATGGGAGGAGTTCACCCCTCCACTTT.

This chain links TRBV27 with TRBJ1-1; tentatively, D is TRBD1 (6 bases). CDR3 length: 15 amino acids. Germline-derived CDR1 and CDR2 are MNHEY and SMNVEV (reference sequence). V was shortened by 5 bases and J by 4 bases, with 17 bases between the two germline ends. The CDR3 loop reads CASSPNRVRATEAFF. As DNA, the CDR3 is TGTGCCAGCAGTCCTAACAGGGTAAGAGCCACTGAAGCTTTCTTT.

The gene calls are TRBV7-9 and TRBJ2-7; 9 nucleotides line up with TRBD1. This CDR3 is 16 amino acids long. After removal of 5 bases from V and 3 bases from J, the junction contained 11 bases not matched to a gene. Germline V gene sequence: CDR1 SEHNR, CDR2 FQNEAQ (reference sequence). The DNA of the CDR3 is TGTGCCAGCAGCCGTTGGACAGGGGCCTCCTTCTACGAGCAGTACTTC. Translated, it gives CASSRWTGASFYEQYF.

This clonotype was detected only a few times. This chain joins TRBV7-2 and TRBJ2-7; TRBD1 matches 7 bases. The CDR3 sequence is 15 residues long. Germline-derived CDR1 and CDR2 are SGHTA and FQGNSA. Unmatched junction bases numbered 6, after V lost 4 bases and J lost 0 bases. The CDR3 loop reads CASSSETGHSYEQYF. CDR3 DNA sequence: TGTGCCAGCAGCTCCGAGACAGGGCACTCCTACGAGCAGTACTTC.

The chain carries TRBV9 and TRBJ1-1, with 7 bases fitting TRBD1. This CDR3 region has 13 residues. Germline CDR1 SGDLS, CDR2 YYNGEE. V lost 3 bases to trimming and J lost 5 bases; unmatched junction nucleotides: 4. The CDR3 DNA follows: TGTGCCAGCAGCGCGGGACAGTTTACTGAAGCTTTCTTT. Translation gives CASSAGQFTEAFF.

This clonotype has just a few counts. This chain joins TRBV5-1 and TRBJ2-2, with TRBD1 identical over 7 bases. J was trimmed by 12 bases and V by 4 bases; bases with no gene match: 9. From germline, CDR1 is SGHRS and CDR2 YFSETQ. There are 13 residues in the CDR3. Here the CDR3 reads CASSLSEQGKLFF. The DNA for the CDR3 is TGCGCCAGCAGCCTTTCCGAACAGGGGAAGCTGTTTTTT.

This clonotype was counted between two and nine times. The V and J genes are TRBV24-1 and TRBJ2-2; 11 bases match TRBD1. The germline gives CDR1 KGHDR, CDR2 SFDVKD. With 1 base clipped from V and 7 bases from J, the junction kept 4 bases outside the gene matches. This CDR3 is 16 amino acids long. CDR3: CATSDFRDRGDGELFF. The CDR3 nucleotides are TGTGCCACCAGTGATTTTCGGGACAGGGGGGACGGGGAGCTGTTTTTT.

This clonotype was picked up many times. This chain uses TRBV4-1 with TRBJ1-4, with 8 bases lining up with TRBD1. With 3 bases clipped from V and 6 bases from J, the junction kept 6 bases outside the gene matches. The germline V gene encodes CDR1 MGHRA and CDR2 YSYEKL. The CDR3 is made up of 15 amino acids. CDR3 loop: CASSHSGTGDEKLFF. DNA for the CDR3: TGCGCCAGCAGCCATTCCGGGACAGGCGATGAAAAACTGTTTTTT.

The chain employs TRBV6-2 or TRBV6-3 and TRBJ1-2; 12 positions agree with TRBD1. Losses at the gene ends were 6 bases for V and 8 bases for J; bases not matched to a gene: 4. Germline V lookup: CDR1 MNHEY, CDR2 SVGEGT. CDR3 length: 13 residues. In DNA, the CDR3 is TGTGCCAGCAGCGTCGGGACAGGGGGCGGCTACACCTTC. Its protein product is CASSVGTGGGYTF.

In its sample, this clonotype was seen a few times. The chain joins TRBV6-2 or TRBV6-3 to TRBJ2-7; 7 bases map to TRBD1. Germline loops: CDR1 MNHEY, CDR2 SVGEGT. The CDR3 contains 13 residues. Unmatched junction bases numbered 5, after V lost 8 bases and J lost 1 base. CDR3 nucleotides: TGTGCCAGCGACAGGGAACCTTCCTACGAGCAGTACTTC. As protein: CASDREPSYEQYF.

This clonotype was seen at least ten times. CDR3 amino acids: CASSVDSNMNTEAFF. For the CDR3, the DNA is TGTGCCAGCAGCGTGGACAGCAACATGAACACTGAAGCTTTCTTT. This chain joins TRBV3-1 and TRBJ1-1; a possible D gene is TRBD1 (6 bases). The CDR3 sequence is 15 residues long. Trimming stripped 5 bases from V and 0 bases from J, with 13 bases between. Germline CDR1 LGHDT, CDR2 YNNKEL (reference sequence).

The rearrangement uses TRBV5-1 and TRBJ2-7; D is possibly TRBD1 or TRBD2 (5 bases each). CDR1 and CDR2 from the germline V gene are SGHRS and YFSETQ. This CDR3 has 16 residues. Trimming pared 4 bases from V and 1 base from J, leaving 18 bases between. The CDR3 sequence: CASSRGDVMVSYEQYF. DNA for the CDR3: TGCGCCAGCAGCAGAGGGGACGTTATGGTGTCCTACGAGCAGTACTTC.

The V gene is TRBV20-1, the J gene TRBJ2-1, with 14 nucleotides matching TRBD2. With V trimmed by 0 bases and J by 4 bases, 5 bases remained unmatched. Germline CDR1 reads DFQATT; CDR2 reads SNEGSKA (reference sequence). This CDR3 contains 17 residues. CDR3 DNA sequence: TGCAGTGCTAGAGATCCACGACTAGCGGGAGGGTACAATGAGCAGTTCTTC. Its protein product is CSARDPRLAGGYNEQFF.

This clonotype occurred many times. The chain combines TRBV20-1 with TRBJ1-5, with D hard to call. Germline V gene lookup returns CDR1 DFQATT and CDR2 SNEGSKA (reference sequence). The V end lost 6 bases, the J end lost 5 bases, and 11 bases lay between the germline ends. CDR3 length: 12 residues. CDR3 in DNA: TGCAGTGCGTCTGCCACTGATCAGCCCCAGCATTTT. It specifies CSASATDQPQHF.

The chain links TRBV7-9 to TRBJ1-3; perhaps TRBD1 as D (6 bases). This CDR3 contains 16 residues. Trimming shortened V by 2 bases and J by 0 bases, and 11 bases separated the two germline ends. Germline lookup yields CDR1 SEHNR and CDR2 FQNEAQ (reference sequence). The CDR3 nucleotides read TGTGCCAGCAGCTTACAGGGGTCGAGCTCTGGAAACACCATATATTTT. Its translation is CASSLQGSSSGNTIYF. The whole variable domain, remainder taken from reference TRBV7-9 and TRBJ1-3, is DTGVSQNPRHKITKRGQNVTFRCDPISEHNRLYWYRQTLGQGPEFLTYFQNEAQLEKSRLLSDRFSAERPKGSFSTLEIQRTEQGDSAMYLCASSLQGSSSGNTIYFGEGSWLTVV.